This TCR beta chain originates from a study of shared clonotypes between healthy human individuals. Study details: In total, the donors were a couple of women and a few men aged 18 to 49.

CDR1 and CDR2 from the germline V gene are SGHAT and FQNNGV. The CDR3 sequence is 15 residues long. Trimming took 1 base from V and 2 from J; bases not matched to a gene: 3. Only one count was recorded for this clone. This same CDR3 is encoded by further DNA sequences in the sample. The table came from immunoSEQ multiplex PCR; TCRdb's copy has only in-frame clones and leaves some out. The sample has about 800,000 clones, about 97% seen once. CD45RO-negative CD8 cells positively selected for CCR7 made up the naive population, which excluded terminally differentiated effector memory CD45RA+ cells. The source is a man under 40 in good health. Sequencing was done on a sample of naive CD8+ T cells sorted from blood. The chain carries TRBV11-2 and TRBJ1-1, with 8 bases that match TRBD1. The CDR3 is CASSLAPGGNTEAFF. The CDR3 DNA reads as TGTGCCAGCAGCTTAGCTCCAGGGGGCAACACTGAAGCTTTCTTT.